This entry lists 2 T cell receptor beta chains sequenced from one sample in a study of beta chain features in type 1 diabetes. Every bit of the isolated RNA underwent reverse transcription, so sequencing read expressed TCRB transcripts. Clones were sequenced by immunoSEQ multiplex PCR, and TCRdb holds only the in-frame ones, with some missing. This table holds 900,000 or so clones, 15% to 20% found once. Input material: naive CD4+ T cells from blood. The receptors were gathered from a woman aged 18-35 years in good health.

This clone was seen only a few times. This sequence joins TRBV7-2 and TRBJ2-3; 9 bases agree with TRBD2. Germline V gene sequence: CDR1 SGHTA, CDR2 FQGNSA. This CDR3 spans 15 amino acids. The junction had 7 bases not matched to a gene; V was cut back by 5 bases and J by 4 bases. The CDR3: CASSISAGGSDTQYF. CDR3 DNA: TGTGCCAGCAGCATTTCGGCGGGAGGGTCAGATACGCAGTATTTT.

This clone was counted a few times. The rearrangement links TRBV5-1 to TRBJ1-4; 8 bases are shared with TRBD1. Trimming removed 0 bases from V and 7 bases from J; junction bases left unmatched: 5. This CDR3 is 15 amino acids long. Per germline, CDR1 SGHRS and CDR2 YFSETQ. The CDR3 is CASSLADRAGEKLFF. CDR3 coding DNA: TGCGCCAGCAGCTTGGCGGACAGGGCGGGTGAAAAACTGTTTTTT.